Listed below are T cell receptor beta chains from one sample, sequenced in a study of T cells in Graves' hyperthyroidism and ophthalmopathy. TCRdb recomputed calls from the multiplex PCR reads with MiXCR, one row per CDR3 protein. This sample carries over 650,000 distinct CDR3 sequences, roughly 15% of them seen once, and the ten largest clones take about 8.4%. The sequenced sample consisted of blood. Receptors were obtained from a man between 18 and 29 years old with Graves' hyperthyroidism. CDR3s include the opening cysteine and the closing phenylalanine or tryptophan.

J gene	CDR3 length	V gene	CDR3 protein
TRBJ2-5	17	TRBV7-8	CASSLAPSGRAGETQYF
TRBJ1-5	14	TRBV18	CASSPVGWAWPQHF
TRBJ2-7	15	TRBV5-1	CASSPAVGGPYEQYF
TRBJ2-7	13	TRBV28	CASEAGVSYEQYF
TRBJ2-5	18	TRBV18	CASSPVPETSGRTQTQYF
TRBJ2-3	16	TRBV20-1	CSARDRLAGDTDTQYF
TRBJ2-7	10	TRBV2	CASREEEQYF
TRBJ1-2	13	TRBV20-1	CSATRRDNYGYTF
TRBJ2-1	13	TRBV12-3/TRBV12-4	CASSLDETIEQFF
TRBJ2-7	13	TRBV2	CASKQGQSYEQYF
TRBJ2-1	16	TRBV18	CASSPPFVRDPPEQFF
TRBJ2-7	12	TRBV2	CASSGPGYEQYF
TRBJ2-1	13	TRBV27	CASSNREGDREFF
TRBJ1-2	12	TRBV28	CASSWRGTGYTF
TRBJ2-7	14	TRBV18	CASSPPWGTYEQYF
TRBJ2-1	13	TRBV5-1	CASSLLQEDEQFF
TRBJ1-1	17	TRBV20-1	CSASRQGGKIMNTEASF
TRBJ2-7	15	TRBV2	CASSFPVESPYEQYF
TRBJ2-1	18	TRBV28	CASSLPWTPNLSYNEQFF
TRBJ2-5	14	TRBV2	CASRSRGGQETQYF
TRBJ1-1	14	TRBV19	CASAGQGRNTEAFF
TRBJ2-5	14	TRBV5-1	CASSFAGRQETQYF
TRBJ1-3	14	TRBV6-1	CASTSPADGNTIYF
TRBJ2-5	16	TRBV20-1	CSARKGLAVPQETQYF
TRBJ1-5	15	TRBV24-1	CATSDPRGESQPQHF
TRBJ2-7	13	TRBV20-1	CSASGTAVYEQYF
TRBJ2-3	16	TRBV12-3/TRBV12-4	CASSLSPGSSTDTQYF
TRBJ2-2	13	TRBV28	CASRTGYTGELFF
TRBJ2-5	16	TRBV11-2	CASTRRLAGGGETQYF
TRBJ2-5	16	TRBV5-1	CASSLTGTAVQETQYF
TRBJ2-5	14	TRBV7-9	CASSLEGAGETQYF
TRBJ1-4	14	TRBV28	CASSAGATNEKLFF
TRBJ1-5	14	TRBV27	CASSSYRGYQPQHF
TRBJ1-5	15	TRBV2	CASTRRTPEGQPQHF
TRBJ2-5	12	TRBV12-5	CASGQGAETQYF
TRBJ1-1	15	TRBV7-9	CASSLDGRMNTEAFF
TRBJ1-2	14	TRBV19	CASQTGEGDYGYTF
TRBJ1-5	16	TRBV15	CATSSPGVLSNQPQHF
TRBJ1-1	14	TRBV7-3	CASSPPSGFTEAFF
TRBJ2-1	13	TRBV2	CASGLGEKSEQFF
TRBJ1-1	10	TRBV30	CAWSGPAAFF
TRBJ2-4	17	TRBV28	CASSLWSLQGGRNIQYF
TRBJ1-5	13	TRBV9	CASSQGLGSPQHF
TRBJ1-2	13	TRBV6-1	CASSATGNYGYTF
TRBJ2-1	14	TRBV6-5	CASSYFAGHNEQFF
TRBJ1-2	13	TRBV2	CASSRAGGDGYTF
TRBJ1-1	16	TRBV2	CASSEAWGQGATEAFF
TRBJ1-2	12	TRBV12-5	CAREYNMNGYTF
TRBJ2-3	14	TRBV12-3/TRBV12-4	CASSSSDRTDTQYF
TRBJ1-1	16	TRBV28	CASMPPGKGEDTEAFF
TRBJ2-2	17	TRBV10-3	CAISELEGGSNTGELFF
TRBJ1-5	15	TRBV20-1	CSACSTTGTYQPQHF
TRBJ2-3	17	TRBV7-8	CASSLLGLAGATGTQYF